This T cell receptor beta chain stems from a study of PD-1 blockade in classical Hodgkin lymphoma (dated by TCRdb to between 2020 and 2021). Study-level background: The study used CyTOF and TCR beta sequencing to define a peripheral blood immune signature of response to PD-1 blockade in classical Hodgkin lymphoma.

The investigation overall reported the following: The study was restricted to a single clinical trial cohort, and the causes of repertoire differences, possibly disease activity or prior therapy, were left undefined. Newly diagnosed patients were reported to have lower baseline TCR diversity than healthy donors, and relapsed/refractory patients were reported to have lower baseline TCR diversity still.

Genomic DNA was isolated using the Qiagen DNeasy kit from unsorted PBMCs as well as from negatively selected CD4+ and CD8+ fractions. Using primers that anneal to V and J segments, immunoSEQ multiplex PCR amplified the TCR beta CDR3 regions. Amplification bias was minimized using a synthetic immune receptor repertoire, and residual bias was removed computationally after sequencing. Under the source paper's analysis protocol: Custom Python scripts were used to quantify repertoire diversity as the Shannon entropy index. Unsorted, CD4+ and CD8+ repertoires were analyzed separately, except for combined analyses in which CD4+ and CD8+ sequences were merged in silico. TCRdb holds this immuneACCESS table with in-frame rearrangements only. Some clones are missing; in checked studies, unresolved V genes explain under half, and the rest has no known cause. Clone size and the V and J calls come from that table; the DNA yielded D and trimming. For this sample there are tens of thousands of clones; just over 90% appear just once. The ten largest clones take up 3.5% to 4% of the sample.

This specimen's time point label, interpreted: newly diagnosed, previously untreated cHL patient sample. PBMCs from patients with newly diagnosed, previously untreated classical Hodgkin lymphoma were sequenced as a comparison group for the relapsed/refractory trial patients. Peripheral blood was collected in 8 mL Vacutainer Cell Preparation Tubes, from which PBMCs were isolated by centrifugation and then cryopreserved. CDR1 SGHTA and CDR2 FQGNSA are derived from the germline V gene. V is trimmed back by 5 bases and J by 1 base, and the junction contains 4 bases that no gene match accounts for. The CDR3 contains 14 residues, cysteine and phenylalanine counted. The DNA shown is the 42-base CDR3, in frame from base 1. A word on this clone: Its recognized antigen is unknown. Base qualities were left out, and no much larger clone turns up one base away.

The chain was built from TRBV7-2 and TRBJ1-1, with 7 central nucleotides matching TRBD1. The sequence came from a human donor with classical Hodgkin lymphoma. Sequencing was done on a sample of peripheral blood mononuclear cells (PBMCs). The sequenced DNA is TGTGCCAGCAGCCCCAACAGGGGGAACACTGAAGCTTTCTTT. Its translation reads: CASSPNRGNTEAFF.